This T cell receptor (beta chain) was captured in a study of glioma-infiltrating T cells. This clonotype was seen at least ten times. TCR alpha and beta CDR3 regions were amplified from RNA using iRepertoire nested multiplex PCR. TCRdb passed the multiplex PCR reads through MiXCR, listing each CDR3 protein once. The sample lists more than 350,000 distinct CDR3 sequences; 41% were seen once. V lost 5 bases, J lost 13 bases, and 3 bases stayed unmatched. The length of the CDR3 is 12 residues. Germline assignment: CDR1 SGHTA and CDR2 FQGNSA. The sequenced sample was glioma tissue, nonneoplastic brain tissue, or PBMCs (not recorded which). The chain combines TRBV7-2 with TRBJ1-6; 9 nucleotides match TRBD1. The sequence derives from a human donor with low-grade glioma or glioblastoma, undergoing nonglioma brain surgery, or in good health (not recorded which). CDR3 residues: CASSRTGVPLHF. The CDR3 DNA sequence: TGTGCCAGCAGCCGGACAGGGGTGCCCCTCCACTTT.